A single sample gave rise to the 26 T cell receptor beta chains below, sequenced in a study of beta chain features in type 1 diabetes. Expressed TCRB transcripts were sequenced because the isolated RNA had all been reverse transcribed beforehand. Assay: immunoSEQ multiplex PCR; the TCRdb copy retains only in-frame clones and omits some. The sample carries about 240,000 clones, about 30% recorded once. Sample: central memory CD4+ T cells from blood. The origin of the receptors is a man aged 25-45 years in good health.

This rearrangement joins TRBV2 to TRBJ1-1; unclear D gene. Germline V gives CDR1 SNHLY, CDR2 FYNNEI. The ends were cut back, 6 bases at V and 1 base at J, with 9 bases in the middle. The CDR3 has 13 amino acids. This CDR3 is CASSPRWNTEAFF. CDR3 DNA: TGTGCCAGCAGCCCTAGGTGGAACACTGAAGCTTTCTTT.

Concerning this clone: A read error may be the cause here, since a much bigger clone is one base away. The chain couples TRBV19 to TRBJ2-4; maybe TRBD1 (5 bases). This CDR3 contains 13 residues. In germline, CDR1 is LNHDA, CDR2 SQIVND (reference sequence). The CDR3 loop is CARSKAGPNIQYF. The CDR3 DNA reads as TGTGCCAGAAGTAAGGCAGGGCCAAACATTCAGTACTTC.

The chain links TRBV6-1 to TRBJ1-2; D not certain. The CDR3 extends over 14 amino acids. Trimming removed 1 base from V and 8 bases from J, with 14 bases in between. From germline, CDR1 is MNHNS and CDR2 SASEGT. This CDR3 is CASSEEGRSQGYTF. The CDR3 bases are TGTGCCAGCAGTGAAGAGGGAAGGTCGCAAGGCTACACCTTC.

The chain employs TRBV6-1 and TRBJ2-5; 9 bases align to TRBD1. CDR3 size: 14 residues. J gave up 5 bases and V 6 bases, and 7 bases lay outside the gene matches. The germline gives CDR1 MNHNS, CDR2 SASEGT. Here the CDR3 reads CASRDRGGGETQYF. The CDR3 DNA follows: TGTGCCAGCAGGGACAGGGGAGGAGGGGAGACCCAGTACTTC.

The CDR3 loop reads CASSPPDRGLSPLHF. The CDR3 bases are TGTGCCAGCAGTCCGCCGGACAGGGGGCTTTCACCCCTCCACTTT. The chain couples TRBV28 to TRBJ1-6, with 11 bases lining up with TRBD1. The CDR3 runs to 15 residues. CDR1 is MDHEN, CDR2 SYDVKM, per germline. J gave up 9 bases and V 5 bases, and 6 bases lay outside the gene matches.

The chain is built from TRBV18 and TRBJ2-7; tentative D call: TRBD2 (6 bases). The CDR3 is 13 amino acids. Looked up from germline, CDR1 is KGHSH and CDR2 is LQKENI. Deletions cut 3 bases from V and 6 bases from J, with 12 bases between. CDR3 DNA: TGTGCCAGCTCACCGGGGGGTATAGGCGAGCAGTACTTC. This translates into CASSPGGIGEQYF.

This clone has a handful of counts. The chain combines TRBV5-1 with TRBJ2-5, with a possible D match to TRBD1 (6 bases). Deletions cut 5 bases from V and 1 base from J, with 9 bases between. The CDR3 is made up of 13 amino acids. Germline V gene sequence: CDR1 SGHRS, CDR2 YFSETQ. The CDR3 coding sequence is TGCGCCAGCAGACAGGGTTCCCAAGAGACCCAGTACTTC. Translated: CASRQGSQETQYF.

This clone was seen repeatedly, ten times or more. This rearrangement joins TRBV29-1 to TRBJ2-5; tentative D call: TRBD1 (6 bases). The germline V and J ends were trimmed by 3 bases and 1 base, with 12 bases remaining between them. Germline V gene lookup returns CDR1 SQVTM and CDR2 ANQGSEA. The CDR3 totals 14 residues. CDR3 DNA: TGCAGCGTTGACCGGGGACACTTCCAAGAGACCCAGTACTTC. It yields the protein CSVDRGHFQETQYF.

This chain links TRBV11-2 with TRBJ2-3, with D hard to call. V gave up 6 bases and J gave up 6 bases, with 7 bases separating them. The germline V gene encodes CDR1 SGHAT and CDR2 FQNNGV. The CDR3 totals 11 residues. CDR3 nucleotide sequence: TGTGCCAGCAGGGTTTGGGATACGCAGTATTTT. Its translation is CASRVWDTQYF.

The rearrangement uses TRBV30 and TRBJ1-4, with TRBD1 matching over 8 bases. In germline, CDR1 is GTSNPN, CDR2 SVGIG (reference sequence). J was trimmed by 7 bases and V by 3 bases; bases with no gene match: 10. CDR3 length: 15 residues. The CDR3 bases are TGTGCCTGGAGCCTATTGACAGGGGAAAGTGAAAAACTGTTTTTT. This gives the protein CAWSLLTGESEKLFF.

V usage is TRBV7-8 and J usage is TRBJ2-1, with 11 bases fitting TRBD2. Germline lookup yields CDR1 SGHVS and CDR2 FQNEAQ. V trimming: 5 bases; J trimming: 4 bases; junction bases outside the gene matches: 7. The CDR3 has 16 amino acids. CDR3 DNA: TGTGCCAGCAGCCCAACTAGCGGGAGTTCGTACAATGAGCAGTTCTTC. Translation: CASSPTSGSSYNEQFF.

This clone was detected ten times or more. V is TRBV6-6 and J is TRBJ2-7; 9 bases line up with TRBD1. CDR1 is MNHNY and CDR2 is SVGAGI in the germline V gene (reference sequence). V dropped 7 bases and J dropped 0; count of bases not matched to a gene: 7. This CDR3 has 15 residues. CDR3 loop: CASNPRQGGSYEQYF. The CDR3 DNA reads TGTGCCAGCAACCCGAGACAGGGGGGCTCCTACGAGCAGTACTTC.

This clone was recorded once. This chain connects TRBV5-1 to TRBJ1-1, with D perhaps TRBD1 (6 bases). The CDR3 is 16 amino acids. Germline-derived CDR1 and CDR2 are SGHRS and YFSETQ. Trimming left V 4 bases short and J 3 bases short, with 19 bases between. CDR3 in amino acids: CASSPTATGAYTEAFF. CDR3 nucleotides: TGCGCCAGCAGCCCAACTGCGACGGGGGCGTACACTGAAGCTTTCTTT.

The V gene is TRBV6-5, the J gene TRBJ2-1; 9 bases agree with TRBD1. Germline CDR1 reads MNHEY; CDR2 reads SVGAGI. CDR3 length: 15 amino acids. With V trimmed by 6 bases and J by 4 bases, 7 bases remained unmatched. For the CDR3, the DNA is TGTGCCAGCAGCCCTCCGGGACAGGGATACAATGAGCAGTTCTTC. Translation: CASSPPGQGYNEQFF.

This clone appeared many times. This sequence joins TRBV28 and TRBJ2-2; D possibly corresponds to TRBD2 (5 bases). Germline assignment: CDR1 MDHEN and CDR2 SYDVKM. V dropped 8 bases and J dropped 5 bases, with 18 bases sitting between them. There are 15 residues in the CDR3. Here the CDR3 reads CASGLFHRGTGELFF. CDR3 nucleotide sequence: TGTGCCAGCGGACTTTTCCACCGGGGTACCGGGGAGCTGTTTTTT. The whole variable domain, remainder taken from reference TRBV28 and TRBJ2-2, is DVKVTQSSRYLVKRTGEKVFLECVQDMDHENMFWYRQDPGLGLRLIYFSYDVKMKEKGDIPEGYSVSREKKERFSLILESASTNQTSMYLCASGLFHRGTGELFFGEGSRLTVL.

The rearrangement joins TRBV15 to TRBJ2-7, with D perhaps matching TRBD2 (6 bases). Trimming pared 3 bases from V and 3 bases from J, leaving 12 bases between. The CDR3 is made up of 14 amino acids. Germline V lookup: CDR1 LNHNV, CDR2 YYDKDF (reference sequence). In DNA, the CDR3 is TGTGCCACCAGCAGGAGGACTACCCACTACGAGCAGTACTTC. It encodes CATSRRTTHYEQYF. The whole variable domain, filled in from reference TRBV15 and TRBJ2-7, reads DAMVIQNPRYQVTQFGKPVTLSCSQTLNHNVMYWYQQKSSQAPKLLFHYYDKDFNNEADTPDNFQSRRPNTSFCFLDIRSPGLGDTAMYLCATSRRTTHYEQYFGPGTRLTVT.

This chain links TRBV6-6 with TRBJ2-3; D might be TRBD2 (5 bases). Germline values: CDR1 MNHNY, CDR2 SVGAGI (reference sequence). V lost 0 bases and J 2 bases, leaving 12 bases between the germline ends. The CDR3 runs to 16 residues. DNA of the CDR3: TGTGCCAGCAGTTACTCGAGACTATCCTCCACAGATACGCAGTATTTT. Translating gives CASSYSRLSSTDTQYF.

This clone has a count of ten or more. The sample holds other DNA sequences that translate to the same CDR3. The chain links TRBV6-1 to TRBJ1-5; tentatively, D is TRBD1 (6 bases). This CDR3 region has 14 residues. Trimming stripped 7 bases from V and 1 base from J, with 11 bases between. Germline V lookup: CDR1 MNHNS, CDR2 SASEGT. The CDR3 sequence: CASNPTGSNQPQHF. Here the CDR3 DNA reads TGTGCCAGCAACCCGACAGGAAGCAATCAGCCCCAGCATTTT.

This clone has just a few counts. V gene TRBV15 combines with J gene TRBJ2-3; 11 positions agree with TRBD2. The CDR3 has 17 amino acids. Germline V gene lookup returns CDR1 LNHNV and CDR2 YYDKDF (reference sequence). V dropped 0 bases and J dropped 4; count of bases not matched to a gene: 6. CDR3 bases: TGTGCCACCAGCAGAGATCTAGCGGGGGGAGGTGCAGATACGCAGTATTTT. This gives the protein CATSRDLAGGGADTQYF.

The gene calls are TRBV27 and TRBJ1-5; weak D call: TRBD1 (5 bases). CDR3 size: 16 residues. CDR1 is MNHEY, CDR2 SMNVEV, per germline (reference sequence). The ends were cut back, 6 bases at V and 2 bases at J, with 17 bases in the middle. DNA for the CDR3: TGTGCCAGCAGGGGGCAAGGGATCGCTGGCAATCAGCCCCAGCATTTT. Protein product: CASRGQGIAGNQPQHF.

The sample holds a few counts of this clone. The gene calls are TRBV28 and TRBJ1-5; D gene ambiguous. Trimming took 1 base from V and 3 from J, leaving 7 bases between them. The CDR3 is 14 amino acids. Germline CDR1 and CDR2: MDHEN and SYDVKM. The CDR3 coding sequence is TGTGCCAGCAGTTTATTGGCAGTCAATCAGCCCCAGCATTTT. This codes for CASSLLAVNQPQHF. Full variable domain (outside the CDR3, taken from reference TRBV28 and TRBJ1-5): DVKVTQSSRYLVKRTGEKVFLECVQDMDHENMFWYRQDPGLGLRLIYFSYDVKMKEKGDIPEGYSVSREKKERFSLILESASTNQTSMYLCASSLLAVNQPQHFGDGTRLSIL.

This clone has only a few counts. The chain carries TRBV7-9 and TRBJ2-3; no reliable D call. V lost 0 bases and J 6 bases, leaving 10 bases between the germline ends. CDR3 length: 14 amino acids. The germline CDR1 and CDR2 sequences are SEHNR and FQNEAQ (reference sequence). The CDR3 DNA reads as TGTGCCAGCAGCTTAGCGACGTTCGCCGATACGCAGTATTTT. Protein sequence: CASSLATFADTQYF.

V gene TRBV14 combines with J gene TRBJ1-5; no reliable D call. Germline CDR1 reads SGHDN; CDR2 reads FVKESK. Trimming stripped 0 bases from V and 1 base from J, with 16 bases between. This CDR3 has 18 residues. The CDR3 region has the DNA TGTGCCAGCAGCCAAGATTCGGTTGAGCGGCACAGCAATCAGCCCCAGCATTTT. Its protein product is CASSQDSVERHSNQPQHF.

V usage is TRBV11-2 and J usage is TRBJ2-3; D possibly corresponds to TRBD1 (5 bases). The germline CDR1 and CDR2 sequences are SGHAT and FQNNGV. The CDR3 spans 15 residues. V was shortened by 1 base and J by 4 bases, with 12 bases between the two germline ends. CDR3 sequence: CASSLGGPRSDTQYF. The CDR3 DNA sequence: TGTGCCAGCAGCTTAGGGGGCCCCAGGTCAGATACGCAGTATTTT.

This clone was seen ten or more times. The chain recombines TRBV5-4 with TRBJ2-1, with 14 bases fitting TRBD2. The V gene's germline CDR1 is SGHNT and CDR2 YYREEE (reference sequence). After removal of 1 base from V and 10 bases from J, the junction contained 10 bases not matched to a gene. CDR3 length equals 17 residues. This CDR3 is CASSLFSTSGRVREQFF. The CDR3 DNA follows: TGTGCCAGCAGCTTGTTCTCGACTAGCGGGAGGGTGCGGGAGCAGTTCTTC. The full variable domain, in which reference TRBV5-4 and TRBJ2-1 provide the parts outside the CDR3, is ETGVTQSPTHLIKTRGQQVTLRCSSQSGHNTVSWYQQALGQGPQFIFQYYREEENGRGNFPPRFSGLQFPNYSSELNVNALELDDSALYLCASSLFSTSGRVREQFFGPGTRLTVL.

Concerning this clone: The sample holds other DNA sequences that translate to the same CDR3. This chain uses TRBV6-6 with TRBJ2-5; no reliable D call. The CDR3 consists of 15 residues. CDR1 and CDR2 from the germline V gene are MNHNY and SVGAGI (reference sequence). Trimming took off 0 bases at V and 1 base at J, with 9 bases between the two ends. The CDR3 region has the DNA TGTGCCAGCAGTTACTCTGGAACAGTCCAAGAGACCCAGTACTTC. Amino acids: CASSYSGTVQETQYF.